The clone carrying this T cell receptor (beta chain) showed up just a few times. The data were taken from a study of T cells after yellow fever vaccination. Looked up from germline, CDR1 is SGDLS and CDR2 is YYNGEE. The CDR3 is made up of 13 amino acids. V lost 6 bases to trimming and J lost 4 bases; unmatched junction nucleotides: 6. TCRdb re-analysed the 5' RACE reads in MiXCR, keeping a single row per CDR3 protein. The sample carries 550,000 or so distinct CDR3 sequences, over 15% recorded once. Here the sequenced sample was PBMCs, taken 15 days after the yellow fever booster vaccination. The chain recombines TRBV9 with TRBJ2-5; 7 bases are a match to TRBD2. The TCR originated in a man aged 30 to 39 who received the YFV17D yellow fever vaccine. CDR3 coding DNA: TGTGCCAGCAAGGGAGGGACGGGAGAGACCCAGTACTTC. Its translation: CASKGGTGETQYF. Looking up the rest from reference TRBV9 and TRBJ2-5 gives the full variable domain: DSGVTQTPKHLITATGQRVTLRCSPRSGDLSVYWYQQSLDQGLQFLIQYYNGEERAKGNILERFSAQQFPDLHSELNLSSLELGDSALYFCASKGGTGETQYFGPGTRLLVL.